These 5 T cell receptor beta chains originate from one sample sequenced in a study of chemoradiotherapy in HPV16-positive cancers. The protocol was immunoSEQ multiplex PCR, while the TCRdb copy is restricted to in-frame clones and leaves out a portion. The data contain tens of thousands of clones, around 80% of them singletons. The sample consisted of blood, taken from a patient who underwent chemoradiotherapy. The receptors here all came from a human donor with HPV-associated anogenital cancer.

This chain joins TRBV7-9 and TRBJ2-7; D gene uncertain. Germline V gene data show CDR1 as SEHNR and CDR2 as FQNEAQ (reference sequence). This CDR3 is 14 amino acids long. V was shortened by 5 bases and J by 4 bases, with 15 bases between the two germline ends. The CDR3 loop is CASSLRVYEYEQYF. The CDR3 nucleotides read TGTGCCAGCAGCCTAAGGGTGTATGAATACGAGCAGTACTTC.

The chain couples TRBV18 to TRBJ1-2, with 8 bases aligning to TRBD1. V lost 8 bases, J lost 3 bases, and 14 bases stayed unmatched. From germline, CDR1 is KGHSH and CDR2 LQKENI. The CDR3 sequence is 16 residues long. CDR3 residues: CASLGQGRGYDYGYTF. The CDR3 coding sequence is TGTGCCAGCCTCGGACAGGGTCGGGGATACGACTATGGCTACACCTTC.

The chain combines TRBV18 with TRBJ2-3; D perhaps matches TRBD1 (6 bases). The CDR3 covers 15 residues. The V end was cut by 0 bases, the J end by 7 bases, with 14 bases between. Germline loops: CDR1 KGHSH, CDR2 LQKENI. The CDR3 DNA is TGTGCCAGCTCACCACCGGACAGACCTAGGAATACGCAGTATTTT. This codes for CASSPPDRPRNTQYF. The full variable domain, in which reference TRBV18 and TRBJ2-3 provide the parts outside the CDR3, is NAGVMQNPRHLVRRRGQEARLRCSPMKGHSHVYWYRQLPEEGLKFMVYLQKENIIDESGMPKERFSAEFPKEGPSILRIQQVVRGDSAAYFCASSPPDRPRNTQYFGPGTRLTVL.

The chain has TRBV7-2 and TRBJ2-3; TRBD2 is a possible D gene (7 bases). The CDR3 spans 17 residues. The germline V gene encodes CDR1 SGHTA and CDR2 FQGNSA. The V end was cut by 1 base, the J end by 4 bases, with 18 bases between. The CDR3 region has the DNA TGTGCCAGCAGCTTAGAGGGGGGTTTTGCGGGAGCAGATACGCAGTATTTT. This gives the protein CASSLEGGFAGADTQYF.

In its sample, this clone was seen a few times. CDR3 in DNA: TGCGCCAGCAGAACCGGGACAGGAGGCAATCAGCCCCAGCATTTT. This gives the protein CASRTGTGGNQPQHF. The genes are TRBV5-1 and TRBJ1-5; 8 nucleotides align to TRBD1. V shed 5 bases and J 2 bases; nucleotides not matched to a gene: 6. Germline lookup yields CDR1 SGHRS and CDR2 YFSETQ. The CDR3 runs to 15 residues.